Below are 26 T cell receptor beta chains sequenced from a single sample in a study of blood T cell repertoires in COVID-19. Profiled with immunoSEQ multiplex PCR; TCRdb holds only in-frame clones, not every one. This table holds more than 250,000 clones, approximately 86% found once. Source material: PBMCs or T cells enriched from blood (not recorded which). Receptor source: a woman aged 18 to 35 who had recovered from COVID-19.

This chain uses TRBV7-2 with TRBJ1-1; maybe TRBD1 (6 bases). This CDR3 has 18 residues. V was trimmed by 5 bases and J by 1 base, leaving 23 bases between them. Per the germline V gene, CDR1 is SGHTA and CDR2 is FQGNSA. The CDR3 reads CASSIRLRGGIGNTEAFF. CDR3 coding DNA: TGTGCCAGCAGCATAAGATTAAGGGGGGGAATCGGGAACACTGAAGCTTTCTTT.

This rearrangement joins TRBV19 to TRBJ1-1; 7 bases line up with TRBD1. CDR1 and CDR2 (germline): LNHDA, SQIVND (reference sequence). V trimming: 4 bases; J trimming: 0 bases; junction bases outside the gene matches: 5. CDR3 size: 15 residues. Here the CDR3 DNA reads TGTGCCAGTAGTAATAGACAGGGCGTGAACACTGAAGCTTTCTTT. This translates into CASSNRQGVNTEAFF. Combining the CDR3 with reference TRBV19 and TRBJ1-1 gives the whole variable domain DGGITQSPKYLFRKEGQNVTLSCEQNLNHDAMYWYRQDPGQGLRLIYYSQIVNDFQKGDIAEGYSVSREKKESFPLTVTSAQKNPTAFYLCASSNRQGVNTEAFFGQGTRLTVV.

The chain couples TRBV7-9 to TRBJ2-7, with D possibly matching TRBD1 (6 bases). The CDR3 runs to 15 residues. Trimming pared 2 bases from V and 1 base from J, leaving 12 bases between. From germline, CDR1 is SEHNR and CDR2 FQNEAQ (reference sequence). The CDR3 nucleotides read TGTGCCAGCAGCTTAACCCGGGACACATCCTACGAGCAGTACTTC. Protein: CASSLTRDTSYEQYF.

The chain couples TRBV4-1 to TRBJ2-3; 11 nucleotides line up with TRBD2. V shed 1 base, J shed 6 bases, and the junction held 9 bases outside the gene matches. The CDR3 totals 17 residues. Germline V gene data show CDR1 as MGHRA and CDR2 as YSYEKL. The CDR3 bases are TGCGCCAGCAGCCAAGCCTCGACTAGCGGGACTGCGGATACGCAGTATTTT. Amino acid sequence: CASSQASTSGTADTQYF.

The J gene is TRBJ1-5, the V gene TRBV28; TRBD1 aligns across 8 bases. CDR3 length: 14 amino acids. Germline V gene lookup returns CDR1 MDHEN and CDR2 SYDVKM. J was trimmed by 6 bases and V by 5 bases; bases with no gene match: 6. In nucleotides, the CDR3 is TGTGCCAGCAGTCCTCACGACAGGGGTCAGCCCCAGCATTTT. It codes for CASSPHDRGQPQHF.

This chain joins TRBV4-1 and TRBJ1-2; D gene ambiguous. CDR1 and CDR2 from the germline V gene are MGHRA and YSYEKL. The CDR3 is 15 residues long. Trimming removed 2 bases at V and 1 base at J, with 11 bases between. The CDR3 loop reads CASSQWWQDNYGYTF. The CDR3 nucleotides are TGCGCCAGCAGCCAATGGTGGCAGGATAACTATGGCTACACCTTC.

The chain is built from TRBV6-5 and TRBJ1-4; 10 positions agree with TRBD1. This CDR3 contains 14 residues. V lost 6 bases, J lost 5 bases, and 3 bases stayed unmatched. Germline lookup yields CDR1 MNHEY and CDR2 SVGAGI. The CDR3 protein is CASRTGGANEKLFF. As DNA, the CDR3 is TGTGCCAGCAGGACAGGGGGCGCCAATGAAAAACTGTTTTTT.

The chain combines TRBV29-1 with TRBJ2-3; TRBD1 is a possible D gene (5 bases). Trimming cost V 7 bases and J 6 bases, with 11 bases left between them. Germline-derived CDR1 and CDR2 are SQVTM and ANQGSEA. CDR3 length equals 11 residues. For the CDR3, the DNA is TGCAGCGCTTCAGGGTACGATACGCAGTATTTT. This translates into CSASGYDTQYF.

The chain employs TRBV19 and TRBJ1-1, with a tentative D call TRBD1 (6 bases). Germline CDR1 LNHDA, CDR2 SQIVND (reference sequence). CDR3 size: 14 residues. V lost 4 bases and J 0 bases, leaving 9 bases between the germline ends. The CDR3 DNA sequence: TGTGCCAGTAGTACCCGACAGGTGAACACTGAAGCTTTCTTT. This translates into CASSTRQVNTEAFF.

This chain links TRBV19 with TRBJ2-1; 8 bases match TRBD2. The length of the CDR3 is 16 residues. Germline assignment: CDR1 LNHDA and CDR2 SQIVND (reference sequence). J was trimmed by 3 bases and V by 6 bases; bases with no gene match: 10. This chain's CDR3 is CASRESKREIYNEQFF. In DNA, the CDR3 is TGTGCCAGTAGGGAATCCAAGCGGGAGATCTACAATGAGCAGTTCTTC.

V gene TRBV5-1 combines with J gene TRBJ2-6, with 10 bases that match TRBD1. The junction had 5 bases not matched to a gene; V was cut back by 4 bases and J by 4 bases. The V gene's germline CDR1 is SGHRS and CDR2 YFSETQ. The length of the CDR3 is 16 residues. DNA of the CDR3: TGCGCCAGCAGCACCGGGACAGGGGTCGGGGCCAACGTCCTGACTTTC. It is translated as CASSTGTGVGANVLTF.

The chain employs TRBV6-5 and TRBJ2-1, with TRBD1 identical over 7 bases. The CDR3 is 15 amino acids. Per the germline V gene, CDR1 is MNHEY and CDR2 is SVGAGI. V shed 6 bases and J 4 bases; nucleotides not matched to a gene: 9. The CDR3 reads CASSLPGQTYNEQFF. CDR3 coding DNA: TGTGCCAGCAGCCTCCCGGGACAGACATACAATGAGCAGTTCTTC.

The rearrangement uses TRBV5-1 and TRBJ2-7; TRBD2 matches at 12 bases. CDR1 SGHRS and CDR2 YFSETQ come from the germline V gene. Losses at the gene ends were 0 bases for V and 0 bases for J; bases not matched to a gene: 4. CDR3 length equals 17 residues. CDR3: CASSLGLTSGGSYEQYF. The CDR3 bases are TGCGCCAGCAGCTTGGGCTTGACTAGCGGGGGCTCCTACGAGCAGTACTTC.

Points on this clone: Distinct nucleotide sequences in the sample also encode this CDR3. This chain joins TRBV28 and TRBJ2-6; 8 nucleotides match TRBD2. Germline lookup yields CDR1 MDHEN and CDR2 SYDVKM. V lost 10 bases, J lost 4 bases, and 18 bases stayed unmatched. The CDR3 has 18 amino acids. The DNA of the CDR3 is TGTGCCACCACGCTCCCGGGGGGCGGGGGGACGGGGGCCAACGTCCTGACTTTC. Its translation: CATTLPGGGGTGANVLTF.

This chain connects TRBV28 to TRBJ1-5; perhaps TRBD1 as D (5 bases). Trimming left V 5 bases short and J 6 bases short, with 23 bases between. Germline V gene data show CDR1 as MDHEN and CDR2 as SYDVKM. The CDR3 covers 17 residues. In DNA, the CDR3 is TGTGCCAGCAGTCCAAAAAGGGTGCAGGGAGGGTTTCAGCCCCAGCATTTT. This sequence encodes CASSPKRVQGGFQPQHF. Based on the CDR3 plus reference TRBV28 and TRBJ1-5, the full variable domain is DVKVTQSSRYLVKRTGEKVFLECVQDMDHENMFWYRQDPGLGLRLIYFSYDVKMKEKGDIPEGYSVSREKKERFSLILESASTNQTSMYLCASSPKRVQGGFQPQHFGDGTRLSIL.

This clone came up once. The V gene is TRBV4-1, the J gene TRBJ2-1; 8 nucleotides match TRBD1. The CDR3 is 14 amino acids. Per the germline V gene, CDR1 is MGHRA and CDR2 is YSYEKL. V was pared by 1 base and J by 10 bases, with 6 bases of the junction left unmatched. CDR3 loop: CASSQVPGDREQFF. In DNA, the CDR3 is TGCGCCAGCAGCCAAGTACCCGGGGACAGGGAGCAGTTCTTC.

The CDR3, as DNA: TGTGCCAGCAGGTCGCGAGCGGGAGCGGGAGAGCAGTACTTC. Its translation is CASRSRAGAGEQYF. The V call is TRBV7-3, the J call TRBJ2-7, with 8 bases identical to TRBD2. The CDR3 consists of 14 residues. J lost 7 bases, V lost 6 bases, and 11 bases had no gene match. The V gene's germline CDR1 is SGHTA and CDR2 FQGTGA.

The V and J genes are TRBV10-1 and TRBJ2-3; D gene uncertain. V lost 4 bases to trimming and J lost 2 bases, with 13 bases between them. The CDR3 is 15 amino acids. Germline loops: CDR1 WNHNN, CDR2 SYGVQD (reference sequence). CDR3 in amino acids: CASSAGLRNTDTQYF. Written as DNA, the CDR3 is TGCGCCAGCAGTGCGGGTCTCCGCAACACAGATACGCAGTATTTT.

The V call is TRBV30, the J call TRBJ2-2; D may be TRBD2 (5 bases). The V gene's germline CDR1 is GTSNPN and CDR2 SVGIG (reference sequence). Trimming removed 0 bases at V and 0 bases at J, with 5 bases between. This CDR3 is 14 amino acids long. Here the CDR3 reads CAWSVGTNTGELFF. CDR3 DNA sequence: TGTGCCTGGAGTGTCGGGACGAACACCGGGGAGCTGTTTTTT.

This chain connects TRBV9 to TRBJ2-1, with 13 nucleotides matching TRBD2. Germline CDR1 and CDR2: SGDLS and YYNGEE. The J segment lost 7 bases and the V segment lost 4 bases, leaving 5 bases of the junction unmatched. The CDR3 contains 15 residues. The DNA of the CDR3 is TGTGCCAGCAGCTCCGGGACTAGCGGGGTAAATGAGCAGTTCTTC. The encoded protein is CASSSGTSGVNEQFF.

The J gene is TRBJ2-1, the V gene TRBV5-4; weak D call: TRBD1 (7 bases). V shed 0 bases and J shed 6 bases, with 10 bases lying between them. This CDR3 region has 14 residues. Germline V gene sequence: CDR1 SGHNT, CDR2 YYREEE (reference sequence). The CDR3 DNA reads TGTGCCAGCAGCTTGGACCAGGGGGGCAATGAGCAGTTCTTC. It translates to CASSLDQGGNEQFF.

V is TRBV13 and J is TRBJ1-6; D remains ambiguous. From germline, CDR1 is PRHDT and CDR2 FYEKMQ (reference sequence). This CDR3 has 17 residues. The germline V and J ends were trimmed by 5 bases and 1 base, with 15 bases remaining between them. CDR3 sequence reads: CASSMKSGGSYNSPLHF. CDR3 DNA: TGTGCCAGCAGCATGAAATCCGGAGGGTCCTATAATTCACCCCTCCACTTT.

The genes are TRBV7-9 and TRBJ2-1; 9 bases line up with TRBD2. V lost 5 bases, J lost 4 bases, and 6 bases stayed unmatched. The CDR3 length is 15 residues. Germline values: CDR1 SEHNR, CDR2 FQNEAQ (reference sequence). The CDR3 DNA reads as TGTGCCAGCAGCCCGAGGGGACTAGCATACAATGAGCAGTTCTTC. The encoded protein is CASSPRGLAYNEQFF.

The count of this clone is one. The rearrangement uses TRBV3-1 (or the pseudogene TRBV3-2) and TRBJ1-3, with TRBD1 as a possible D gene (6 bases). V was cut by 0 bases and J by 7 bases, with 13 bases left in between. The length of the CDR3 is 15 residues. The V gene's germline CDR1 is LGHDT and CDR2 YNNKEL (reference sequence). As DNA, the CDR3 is TGTGCCAGCAGCCAAGAGGGGGCCTGGTGGAACACCATATATTTT. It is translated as CASSQEGAWWNTIYF.

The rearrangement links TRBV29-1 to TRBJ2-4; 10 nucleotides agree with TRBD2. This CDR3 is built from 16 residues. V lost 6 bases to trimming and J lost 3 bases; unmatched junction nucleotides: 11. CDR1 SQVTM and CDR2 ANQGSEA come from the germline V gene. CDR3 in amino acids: CSVVPLAGVGKNIQYF. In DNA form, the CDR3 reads TGCAGCGTCGTCCCGCTAGCGGGAGTTGGCAAAAACATTCAGTACTTC.

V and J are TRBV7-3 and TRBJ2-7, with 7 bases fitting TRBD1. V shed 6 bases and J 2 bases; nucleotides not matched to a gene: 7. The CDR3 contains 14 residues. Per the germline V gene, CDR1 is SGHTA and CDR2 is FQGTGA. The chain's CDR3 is CASSHPGQTYEQYF. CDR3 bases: TGTGCCAGCAGTCATCCGGGACAGACCTACGAGCAGTACTTC.